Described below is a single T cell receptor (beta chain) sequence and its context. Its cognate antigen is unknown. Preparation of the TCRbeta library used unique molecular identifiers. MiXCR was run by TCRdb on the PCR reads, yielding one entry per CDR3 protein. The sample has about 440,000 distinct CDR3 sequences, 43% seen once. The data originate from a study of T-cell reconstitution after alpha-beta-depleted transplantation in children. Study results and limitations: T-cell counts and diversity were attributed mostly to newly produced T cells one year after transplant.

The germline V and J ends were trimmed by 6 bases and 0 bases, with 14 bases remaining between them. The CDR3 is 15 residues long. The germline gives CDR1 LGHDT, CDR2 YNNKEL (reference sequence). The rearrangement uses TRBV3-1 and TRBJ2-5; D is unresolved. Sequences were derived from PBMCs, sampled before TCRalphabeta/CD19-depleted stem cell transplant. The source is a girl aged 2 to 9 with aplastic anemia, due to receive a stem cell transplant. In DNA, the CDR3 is TGTGCCAGCAGGGCATGGCGGAGCGACCAAGAGACCCAGTACTTC. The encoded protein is CASRAWRSDQETQYF.